A single sample is the source of the 20 T cell receptor beta chains below, sequenced in a study of CD8+ T cells in alopecia areata (dated by TCRdb to 2017 to 2018). The time point label for this specimen denotes: baseline before oral tofacitinib. The library was obtained by the immunoSEQ multiplex PCR assay. RNA was extracted from all samples and reverse transcribed into cDNA as template for TCR sequencing. The immuneACCESS repertoire file appears here via TCRdb, limited to in-frame rearrangements. These files lack a portion of the clones; in checked studies, under half of the deficit traces to unresolved V genes, and the cause of the others is not known. Recorded for this sample are roughly 200,000 clones; more than 60% of them occurred a single time. Clones ranked in the top ten supply under 2% of the sample. The specimen comprised CD4+ T cells sorted from blood, sampled at week 0. The receptors were sampled from a human donor with alopecia areata.

The V call is TRBV7-2, the J call TRBJ1-6; D is perhaps TRBD1 (5 bases). The V and J ends lost 4 bases and 7 bases respectively, with 14 bases between them. Germline V CDR1 and CDR2: SGHTA, FQGNSA. The CDR3 has 15 amino acids. The CDR3 loop is CASSSIGAGNSPLHF. The CDR3 bases are TGTGCCAGCAGCTCCATAGGGGCGGGGAATTCACCCCTCCACTTT.

The chain couples TRBV25-1 to TRBJ2-5; D is unresolved. The V end was cut by 6 bases, the J end by 2 bases, with 10 bases between. CDR3 length: 13 amino acids. Germline V gene sequence: CDR1 MGHDK, CDR2 SYGVNS. The CDR3 DNA reads as TGTGCCAGCAGGAATCTGGGACAAGAGACCCAGTACTTC. Translated: CASRNLGQETQYF.

The V gene is TRBV15, the J gene TRBJ2-5, with D maybe TRBD2 (5 bases). V was pared by 1 base and J by 2 bases, with 11 bases between. CDR1 is LNHNV, CDR2 YYDKDF, per germline (reference sequence). The length of the CDR3 is 15 residues. CDR3: CATSRAGMGQETQYF. Written as DNA, the CDR3 is TGTGCCACCAGCAGAGCGGGGATGGGGCAAGAGACCCAGTACTTC.

This chain uses TRBV5-6 with TRBJ2-2, with 7 bases identical to TRBD2. V shed 5 bases and J 4 bases; nucleotides not matched to a gene: 8. CDR3 length: 15 residues. Germline CDR1 SGHDT, CDR2 YYEEEE. The CDR3 spells CASRYGVAGTGELFF. In nucleotides, the CDR3 is TGTGCCAGCAGGTACGGGGTAGCGGGCACCGGGGAGCTGTTTTTT.

V gene TRBV6-6 combines with J gene TRBJ2-1; D tentatively fits TRBD1 or TRBD2 (5 bases each). V was cut by 8 bases and J by 7 bases, with 18 bases left in between. Germline CDR1 reads MNHNY; CDR2 reads SVGAGI (reference sequence). The CDR3 is made up of 14 amino acids. CDR3 residues: CASYTGTHLNEQFF. CDR3 nucleotides: TGTGCCAGCTATACCGGGACCCACCTAAATGAGCAGTTCTTC.

The genes are TRBV19 and TRBJ1-5, with D hard to call. The ends were cut back, 6 bases at V and 0 bases at J, with 6 bases in the middle. Germline values: CDR1 LNHDA, CDR2 SQIVND (reference sequence). The CDR3 is 13 residues long. The CDR3 here is CASRDYSNQPQHF. The CDR3 DNA sequence: TGTGCCAGTAGGGACTATAGCAATCAGCCCCAGCATTTT.

V gene TRBV7-2 combines with J gene TRBJ1-5; D is uncertain. This CDR3 comprises 13 residues. V was trimmed by 5 bases and J by 5 bases, leaving 10 bases between them. The germline V gene has CDR1 SGHTA and CDR2 FQGNSA. The CDR3 nucleotides read TGTGCCAGCAGCCCTAAGAGGGATCAGCCCCAGCATTTT. Translation gives CASSPKRDQPQHF.

This clone was observed a handful of times. The chain links TRBV13 to TRBJ2-6, with D hard to call. Trimming removed 1 base at V and 1 base at J, with 20 bases between. Germline CDR1 reads PRHDT; CDR2 reads FYEKMQ (reference sequence). This CDR3 region has 20 residues. The CDR3 bases are TGTGCCAGCAGCTTAGATTCCCGTTTGTCCCGATGGTCTGGGGCCAACGTCCTGACTTTC. Translation gives CASSLDSRLSRWSGANVLTF. Together with reference TRBV13 and TRBJ2-6, the CDR3 gives the full variable domain: AAGVIQSPRHLIKEKRETATLKCYPIPRHDTVYWYQQGPGQDPQFLISFYEKMQSDKGSIPDRFSAQQFSDYHSELNMSSLELGDSALYFCASSLDSRLSRWSGANVLTFGAGSRLTVL.

The chain employs TRBV11-2 and TRBJ2-7, with 13 nucleotides matching TRBD2. The CDR3 length is 15 residues. V dropped 4 bases and J dropped 9; count of bases not matched to a gene: 9. CDR1 and CDR2 (germline): SGHAT, FQNNGV. CDR3 protein: CASSSRTSGGLRQYF. The CDR3 nucleotides are TGTGCCAGCAGCTCTCGGACTAGCGGGGGCCTCCGGCAGTACTTC.

V usage is TRBV30 and J usage is TRBJ1-2; TRBD1 might be the D (5 bases). V lost 2 bases, J lost 4 bases, and 14 bases lay in between. The germline gives CDR1 GTSNPN, CDR2 SVGIG (reference sequence). The CDR3 length is 14 residues. The CDR3 nucleotides are TGTGCCTGGAGTAGGGACGGTCAATCCTATGGCTACACCTTC. Residues: CAWSRDGQSYGYTF.

The chain is built from TRBV4-2 and TRBJ2-5, with TRBD2 matching over 11 bases. Germline assignment: CDR1 LGHNA and CDR2 YNFKEQ. Unmatched junction bases numbered 10, after V lost 0 bases and J lost 7 bases. The CDR3 consists of 17 residues. The CDR3, as DNA: TGTGCCAGCAGCCAAGATATTTTAGCGGGGGGGCTAGGGACCCAGTACTTC. Translating gives CASSQDILAGGLGTQYF.

The chain carries TRBV18 and TRBJ2-7, with D possibly TRBD1 on 5 matching bases. Per the germline V gene, CDR1 is KGHSH and CDR2 is LQKENI. With 4 bases removed from V and 7 bases from J, the gap between germline ends came to 11 bases. The CDR3 length is 12 residues. The CDR3 nucleotides are TGTGCCAGCTCACAAAGGGGTGAAGAGCAGTACTTC. Protein: CASSQRGEEQYF.

This rearrangement joins TRBV2 to TRBJ2-1; unclear D gene. V lost 2 bases to trimming and J lost 3 bases, with 8 bases between them. The CDR3 has 14 amino acids. Germline CDR1 reads SNHLY; CDR2 reads FYNNEI. CDR3 sequence reads: CASSEFGNYNEQFF. The CDR3, as DNA: TGTGCCAGCAGTGAATTTGGGAACTACAATGAGCAGTTCTTC. The entire variable domain, with the rest obtained from reference TRBV2 and TRBJ2-1, is as follows: EPEVTQTPSHQVTQMGQEVILRCVPISNHLYFYWYRQILGQKVEFLVSFYNNEISEKSEIFDDQFSVERPDGSNFTLKIRSTKLEDSAMYFCASSEFGNYNEQFFGPGTRLTVL.

This clone has more than one count but fewer than ten. The chain is built from TRBV19 and TRBJ2-3; no clear D gene. The ends were cut back, 0 bases at V and 1 base at J, with 2 bases in the middle. This CDR3 contains 13 residues. Germline V gene data show CDR1 as LNHDA and CDR2 as SQIVND (reference sequence). In DNA form, the CDR3 reads TGTGCCAGTAGTATAGACGGCACAGATACGCAGTATTTT. Residues: CASSIDGTDTQYF.

The rearrangement links TRBV30 to TRBJ1-5; the match to TRBD1 covers 9 bases. Germline V lookup: CDR1 GTSNPN, CDR2 SVGIG (reference sequence). There are 13 residues in the CDR3. Trimming cost V 7 bases and J 3 bases; bases outside gene matches: 4. The CDR3 DNA is TGTGCCTACCGGACAGGGGACAATCAGCCCCAGCATTTT. Its protein product is CAYRTGDNQPQHF.

This chain links TRBV29-1 with TRBJ2-5, with 7 bases matching TRBD1. CDR3 size: 16 residues. Germline V gene data show CDR1 as SQVTM and CDR2 as ANQGSEA. The V gene end was trimmed by 4 bases and the J gene end by 0 bases; junction bases not matched to a gene: 11. CDR3 in amino acids: CSVVMVDRQYQETQYF. In nucleotides, the CDR3 is TGCAGCGTTGTCATGGTGGACAGGCAGTACCAAGAGACCCAGTACTTC.

The chain links TRBV20-1 to TRBJ1-1; D call uncertain. Deletions cut 1 base from V and 12 bases from J, with 12 bases between. Germline loops: CDR1 DFQATT, CDR2 SNEGSKA (reference sequence). The CDR3 is made up of 11 amino acids. CDR3 region: CSARVSTGTFF. The DNA of the CDR3 is TGCAGTGCTAGAGTTTCAACGGGGACTTTCTTT.

The chain uses TRBV30 and TRBJ2-7; 7 bases map to TRBD1. V was clipped by 4 bases and J by 12 bases; unmatched bases: 6. Germline V CDR1 and CDR2: GTSNPN, SVGIG (reference sequence). The CDR3 sequence is 10 residues long. CDR3 nucleotide sequence: TGTGCCTGGAAGACAGGGACGTGGTACTTC. It specifies CAWKTGTWYF.

V gene TRBV5-1 combines with J gene TRBJ2-7; the D gene is possibly TRBD1 (5 bases). CDR3 length: 14 residues. CDR1 is SGHRS and CDR2 is YFSETQ in the germline V gene. V lost 6 bases and J 2 bases, leaving 15 bases between the germline ends. The CDR3 region has the DNA TGCGCCAGCACCCTAGGGGCCCCGGCCTACGAGCAGTACTTC. It encodes CASTLGAPAYEQYF.

This clone has more than one count but fewer than ten. The chain combines TRBV29-1 with TRBJ1-6; 9 bases are a match to TRBD1. This CDR3 is built from 16 residues. V shed 5 bases and J 8 bases; nucleotides not matched to a gene: 13. Germline loops: CDR1 SQVTM, CDR2 ANQGSEA. CDR3: CSVNEGDREGDSPLHF. As DNA, the CDR3 is TGCAGCGTTAACGAGGGGGACAGGGAAGGGGATTCACCCCTCCACTTT.